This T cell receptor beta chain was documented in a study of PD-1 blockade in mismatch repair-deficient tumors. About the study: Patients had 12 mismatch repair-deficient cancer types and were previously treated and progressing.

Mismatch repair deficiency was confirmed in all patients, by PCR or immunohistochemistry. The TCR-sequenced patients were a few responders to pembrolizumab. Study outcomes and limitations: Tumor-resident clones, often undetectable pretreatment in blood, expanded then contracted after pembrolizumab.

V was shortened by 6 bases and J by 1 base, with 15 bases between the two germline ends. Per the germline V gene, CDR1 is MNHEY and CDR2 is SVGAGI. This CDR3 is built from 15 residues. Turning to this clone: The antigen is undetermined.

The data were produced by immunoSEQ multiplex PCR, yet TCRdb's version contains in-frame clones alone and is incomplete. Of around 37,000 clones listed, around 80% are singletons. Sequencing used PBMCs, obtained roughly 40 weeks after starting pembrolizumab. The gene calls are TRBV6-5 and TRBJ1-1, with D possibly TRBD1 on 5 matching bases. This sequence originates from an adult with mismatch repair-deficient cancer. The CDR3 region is CASSLATGPNTEAFF. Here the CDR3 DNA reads TGTGCCAGCAGCCTGGCCACAGGTCCGAACACTGAAGCTTTCTTT.